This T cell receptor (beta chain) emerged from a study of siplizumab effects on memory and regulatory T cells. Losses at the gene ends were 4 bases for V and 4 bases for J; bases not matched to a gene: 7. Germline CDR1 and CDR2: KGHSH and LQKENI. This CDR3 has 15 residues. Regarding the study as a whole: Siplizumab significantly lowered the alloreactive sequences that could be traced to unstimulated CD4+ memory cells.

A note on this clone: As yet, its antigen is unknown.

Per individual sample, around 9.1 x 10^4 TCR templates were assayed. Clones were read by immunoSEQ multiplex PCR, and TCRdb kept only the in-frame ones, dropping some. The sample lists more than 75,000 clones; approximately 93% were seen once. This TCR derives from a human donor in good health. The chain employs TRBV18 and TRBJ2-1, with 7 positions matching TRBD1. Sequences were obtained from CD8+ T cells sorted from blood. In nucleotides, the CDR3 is TGTGCCAGCTCACGGGGGACAGAGCCGTACAATGAGCAGTTCTTC. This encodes CASSRGTEPYNEQFF.